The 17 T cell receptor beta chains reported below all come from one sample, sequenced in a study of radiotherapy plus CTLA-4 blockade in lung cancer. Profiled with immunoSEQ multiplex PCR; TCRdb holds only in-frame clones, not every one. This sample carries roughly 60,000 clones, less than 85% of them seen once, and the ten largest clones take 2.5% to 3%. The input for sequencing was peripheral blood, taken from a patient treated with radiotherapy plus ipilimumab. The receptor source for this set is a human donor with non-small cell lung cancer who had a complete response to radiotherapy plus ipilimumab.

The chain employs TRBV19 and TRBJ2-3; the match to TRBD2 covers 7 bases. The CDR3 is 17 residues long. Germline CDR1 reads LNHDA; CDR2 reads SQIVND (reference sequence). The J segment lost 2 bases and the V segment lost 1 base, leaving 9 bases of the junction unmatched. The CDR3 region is CASSIGFAGVLTDTQYF. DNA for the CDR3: TGTGCCAGTAGTATAGGTTTTGCGGGGGTCCTCACAGATACGCAGTATTTT. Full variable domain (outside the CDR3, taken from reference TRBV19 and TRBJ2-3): DGGITQSPKYLFRKEGQNVTLSCEQNLNHDAMYWYRQDPGQGLRLIYYSQIVNDFQKGDIAEGYSVSREKKESFPLTVTSAQKNPTAFYLCASSIGFAGVLTDTQYFGPGTRLTVL.

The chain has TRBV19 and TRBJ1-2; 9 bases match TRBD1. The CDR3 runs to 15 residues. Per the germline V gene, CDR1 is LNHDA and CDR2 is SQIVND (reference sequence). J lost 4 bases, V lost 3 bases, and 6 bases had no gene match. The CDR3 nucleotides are TGTGCCAGTAGTATCACAGGGGGCGAAACCTATGGCTACACCTTC. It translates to CASSITGGETYGYTF.

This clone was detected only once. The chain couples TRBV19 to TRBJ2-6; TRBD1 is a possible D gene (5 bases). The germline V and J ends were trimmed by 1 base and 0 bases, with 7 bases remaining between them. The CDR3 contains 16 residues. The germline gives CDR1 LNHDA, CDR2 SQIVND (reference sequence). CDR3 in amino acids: CASSIVGDSGANVLTF. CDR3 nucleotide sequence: TGTGCCAGTAGTATAGTAGGGGACTCTGGGGCCAACGTCCTGACTTTC.

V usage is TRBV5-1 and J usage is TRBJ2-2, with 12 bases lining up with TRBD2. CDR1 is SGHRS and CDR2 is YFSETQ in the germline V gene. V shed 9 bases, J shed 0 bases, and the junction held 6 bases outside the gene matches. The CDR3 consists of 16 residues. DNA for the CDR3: TGCGCCATCCGGACTAGCGGGGACGCGAACACCGGGGAGCTGTTTTTT. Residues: CAIRTSGDANTGELFF.

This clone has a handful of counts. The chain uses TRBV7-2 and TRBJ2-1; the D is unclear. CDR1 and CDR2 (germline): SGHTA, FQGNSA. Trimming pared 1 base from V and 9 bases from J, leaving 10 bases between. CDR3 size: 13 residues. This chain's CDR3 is CASSLDLPGEQFF. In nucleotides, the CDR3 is TGTGCCAGCAGCTTAGACCTCCCGGGTGAGCAGTTCTTC.

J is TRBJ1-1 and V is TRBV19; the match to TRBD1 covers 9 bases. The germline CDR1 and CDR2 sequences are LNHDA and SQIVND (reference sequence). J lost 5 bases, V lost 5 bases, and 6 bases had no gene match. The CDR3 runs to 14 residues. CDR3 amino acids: CASSGRTGVTEAFF. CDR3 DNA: TGTGCCAGTAGTGGGCGGACAGGGGTTACTGAAGCTTTCTTT.

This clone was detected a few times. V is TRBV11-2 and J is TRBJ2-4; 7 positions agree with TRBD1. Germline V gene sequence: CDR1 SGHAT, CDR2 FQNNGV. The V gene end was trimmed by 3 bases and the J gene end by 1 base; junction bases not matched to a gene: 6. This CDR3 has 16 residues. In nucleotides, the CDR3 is TGTGCCAGCAGCTTCCGGGACAGCTTGGCCAAAAACATTCAGTACTTC. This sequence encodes CASSFRDSLAKNIQYF.

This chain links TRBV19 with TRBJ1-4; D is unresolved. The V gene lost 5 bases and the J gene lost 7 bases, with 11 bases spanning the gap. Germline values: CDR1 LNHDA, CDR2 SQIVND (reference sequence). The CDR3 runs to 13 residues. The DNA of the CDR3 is TGTGCCAGTAGTTTCTCGGTTCGTGAAAAACTGTTTTTT. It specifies CASSFSVREKLFF. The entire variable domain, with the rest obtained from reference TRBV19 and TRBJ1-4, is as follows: DGGITQSPKYLFRKEGQNVTLSCEQNLNHDAMYWYRQDPGQGLRLIYYSQIVNDFQKGDIAEGYSVSREKKESFPLTVTSAQKNPTAFYLCASSFSVREKLFFGSGTQLSVL.

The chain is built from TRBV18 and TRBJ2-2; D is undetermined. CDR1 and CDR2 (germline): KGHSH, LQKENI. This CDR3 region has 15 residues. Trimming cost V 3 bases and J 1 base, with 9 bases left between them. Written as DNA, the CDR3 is TGTGCCAGCTCACCGGCACGGGTGAACACCGGGGAGCTGTTTTTT. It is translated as CASSPARVNTGELFF.

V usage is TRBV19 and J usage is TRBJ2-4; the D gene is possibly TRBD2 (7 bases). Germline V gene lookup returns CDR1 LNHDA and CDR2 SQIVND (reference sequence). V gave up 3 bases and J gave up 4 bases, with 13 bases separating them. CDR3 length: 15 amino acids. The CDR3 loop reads CASSMLGGVKNIQYF. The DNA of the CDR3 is TGTGCCAGTAGTATGTTAGGGGGGGTGAAAAACATTCAGTACTTC.

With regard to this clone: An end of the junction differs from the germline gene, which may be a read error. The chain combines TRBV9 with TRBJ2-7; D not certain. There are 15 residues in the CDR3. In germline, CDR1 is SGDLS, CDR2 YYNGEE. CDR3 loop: CASSVAPTLEYEQCF. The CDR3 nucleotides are TGTGCCAGCAGCGTAGCCCCTACGCTGGAGTACGAGCAGTGCTTC.

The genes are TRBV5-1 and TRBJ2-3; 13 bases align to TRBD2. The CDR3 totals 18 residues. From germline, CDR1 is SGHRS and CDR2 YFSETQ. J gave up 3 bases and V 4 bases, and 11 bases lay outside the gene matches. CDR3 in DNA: TGCGCCAGCAGCCCCCCCTTGACTAGCGGGAGGTCGACAGATACGCAGTATTTT. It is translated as CASSPPLTSGRSTDTQYF.

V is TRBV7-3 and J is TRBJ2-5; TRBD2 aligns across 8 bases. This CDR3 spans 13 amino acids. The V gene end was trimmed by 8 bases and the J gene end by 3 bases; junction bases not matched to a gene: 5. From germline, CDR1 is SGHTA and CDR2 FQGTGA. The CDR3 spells CASSSGSEETQYF. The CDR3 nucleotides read TGTGCCAGCTCAAGCGGGAGTGAAGAGACCCAGTACTTC.

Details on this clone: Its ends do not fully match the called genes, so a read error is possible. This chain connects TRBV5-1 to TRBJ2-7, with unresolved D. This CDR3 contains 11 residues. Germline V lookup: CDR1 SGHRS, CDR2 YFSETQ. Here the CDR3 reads CASSFNLEQYF. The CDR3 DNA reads TGTGCCAGCAGCTTTAATTTGGAGCAGTACTTC.

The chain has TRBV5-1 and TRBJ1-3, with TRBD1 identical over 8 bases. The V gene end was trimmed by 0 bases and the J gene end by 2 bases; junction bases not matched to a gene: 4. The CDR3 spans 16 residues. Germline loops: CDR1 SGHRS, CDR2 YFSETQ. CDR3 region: CASSLDPQGAGNTIYF. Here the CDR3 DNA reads TGCGCCAGCAGCTTGGACCCACAGGGGGCTGGAAACACCATATATTTT.

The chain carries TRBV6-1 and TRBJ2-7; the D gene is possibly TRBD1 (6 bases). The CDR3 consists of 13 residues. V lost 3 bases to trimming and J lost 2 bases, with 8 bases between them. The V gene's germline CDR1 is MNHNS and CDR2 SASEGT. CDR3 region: CASSEDRAYEQYF. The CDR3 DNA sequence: TGTGCCAGCAGTGAGGACAGAGCCTACGAGCAGTACTTC.

The CDR3 DNA sequence: TGTGCCAGCAGCCAACCCGTAGCGGGAACCAACACAGATACGCAGTATTTT. Its protein is CASSQPVAGTNTDTQYF. The chain links TRBV4-2 to TRBJ2-3; 8 nucleotides align to TRBD2. J was trimmed by 2 bases and V by 2 bases; bases with no gene match: 9. CDR1 LGHNA and CDR2 YNFKEQ come from the germline V gene. There are 17 residues in the CDR3.